This T cell receptor beta chain came from a study of T cells after yellow fever vaccination (dated by TCRdb to between 2018 and 2021). Regarding the complete study: Libraries from fractions with low cell numbers were prepared with the SMART-Seq v4 Ultra Low Input RNA kit. To follow T-cell clones before and after both primary and booster YFV17D yellow fever vaccination, bulk TCR alpha and beta repertoires underwent longitudinal sequencing. The cohort comprised two healthy male donors, one aged 18 to 30 and one aged 30 to 40 years. Bulk PBMC replicates and cell subsets were isolated from blood drawn at multiple timepoints before and after both primary and secondary immunization.

This specimen's treatment or condition label, interpreted: live attenuated yellow fever vaccine strain. Two biological replicates of bulk PBMCs were collected at each blood-draw timepoint. PBMCs were isolated from peripheral blood using a standard Ficoll-Paque protocol. RNA was extracted with TriZol from bulk PBMCs, CD4 and CD8 fractions, and dextramer-positive and dextramer-negative fractions. This clonotype was recorded many times. It lacks a known antigen. No much larger clone is present one base from it, and per-base qualities are unavailable. The germline V gene specifies LGHNA as CDR1 and YSLEER as CDR2. V is reduced by 0 bases and J by 3 bases, leaving a spacing of 12 bases between them. Counted from cysteine to phenylalanine, this CDR3 has 15 amino acids. The CDR3 DNA has 45 bases and is translated from base 1. Study-wide findings and limitations: The study included only two donors, which limits how far the findings can be generalized. A small share of clonotypes occurred in both CD4 and CD8 compartments, likely arising from convergent recombination. Compared with the primary T-cell response, the secondary T-cell response was faster but weaker, reaching its peak on day 5 rather than on day 15. Computational filtering was required because FACS-sorted repertoires could contain abundant contaminating clonotypes from the bulk population. After the booster, most of the clones that had expanded following primary vaccination were detected again (96% of CD4 and around 88% of CD8), which suggests that memory was broadly maintained.

TCR cDNA was made using 5'RACE template switching, a step that added a universal primer site and unique molecular identifiers. cDNA synthesis was primed from both the TCR alpha and TCR beta constant segments. Libraries were amplified in two PCR steps, with sample barcodes and sequencing adapters added in the second step. Sequencing of libraries was done on Illumina HiSeq 2500 (2x100 bp) or NovaSeq (2x150 bp). In the paper's pipeline: Reads were demultiplexed and collapsed into UMI consensus sequences with MIGEC, and V(D)J alignment was performed with MiXCR. Vaccine-responding clonotypes were identified with edgeR using replicate PBMC samples, with FDR below 0.01 and a log2 fold change above 5 up to day 15 being required. Each bulk clonotype was labeled CD4 or CD8 based on which sequenced repertoire, CD4 or CD8, contained the clonotype at higher abundance. TCRdb trimmed the raw reads at Q25, called clones with MiXCR and kept productive beta chains. Under each unique CDR3 protein, matching rows form one entry showing the most common genes and DNA. TCRdb's processing, not the study's, gives the V and J calls here. Present in this sample are a few hundred thousand distinct CDR3 sequences, 8.7% of which were seen just once. 15% to 20% of the sample belongs to the ten largest clones.

The source is a man between 18 and 29 years old who received the YFV17D yellow fever vaccine. This chain joins TRBV4-3 to TRBJ2-7; TRBD1 could be the D gene, as 5 bases match. The specimen comprised PBMCs, sampled on the day of the first yellow fever vaccination. The DNA sequence is TGCGCCAGCAGCCAAGAGGCGGACATCTACTACGAGCAGTACTTC. The translation is CASSQEADIYYEQYF.